This is a list of T cell receptor beta chains from one sample in a study of blood T cell repertoires in COVID-19. Sequenced by immunoSEQ multiplex PCR; TCRdb stores in-frame clones only, minus some. The sample gives hundreds of thousands of clones, 88% of which show up once; around 12% is in the top ten. Sequenced: peripheral blood. These receptors were taken from a woman in her 50s with COVID-19, enrolled during active disease. Each CDR3 is given with its conserved first and last residue. D genes are given only for firm matches. The size field is filled for only some rows; it gives once, few, many or a size class.

v_call: TRBV6-1; d_call: TRBD2; clone_size: few; j_call: TRBJ2-1; cdr3_aa: CASSVGLAGAKGEQFF; cdr3_nt: TGTGCCAGCAGTGTAGGGCTAGCGGGGGCCAAGGGGGAGCAGTTCTTC
v_call: TRBV19; d_call: NA; clone_size: NA; j_call: TRBJ2-2; cdr3_aa: CASSMGGANTGELFF; cdr3_nt: TGTGCCAGTAGTATGGGCGGGGCGAACACCGGGGAGCTGTTTTTT
v_call: TRBV18; d_call: NA; clone_size: once; j_call: TRBJ2-7; cdr3_aa: CASSPSDSLSYEQYF; cdr3_nt: TGTGCCAGCTCACCCTCCGACAGCTTATCCTACGAGCAGTACTTC
v_call: TRBV6-5; d_call: TRBD1; clone_size: few; j_call: TRBJ2-2; cdr3_aa: CASSSGTDISGELFF; cdr3_nt: TGTGCCAGCAGTTCCGGGACAGATATTTCCGGGGAGCTGTTTTTT
v_call: TRBV27; d_call: NA; clone_size: few; j_call: TRBJ1-2; cdr3_aa: CASSLSWIPGGAGNYGYTF; cdr3_nt: TGTGCCAGCAGTTTATCGTGGATCCCGGGAGGGGCGGGTAACTATGGCTACACCTTC
v_call: TRBV5-6; d_call: NA; clone_size: NA; j_call: TRBJ2-3; cdr3_aa: CASSLEVTGTDTQYF; cdr3_nt: TGTGCCAGCAGCTTGGAAGTGACAGGCACAGATACGCAGTATTTT
v_call: TRBV5-4; d_call: NA; clone_size: NA; j_call: TRBJ2-5; cdr3_aa: CASSLMLGEVETQYF; cdr3_nt: TGTGCCAGCAGCTTGATGTTAGGCGAGGTAGAGACCCAGTACTTC
v_call: TRBV28; d_call: NA; clone_size: few; j_call: TRBJ1-2; cdr3_aa: CASSLSRRRGYTF; cdr3_nt: TGTGCCAGCAGTTTATCAAGGAGGAGGGGCTACACCTTC
v_call: TRBV19; d_call: NA; clone_size: NA; j_call: TRBJ1-1; cdr3_aa: CASSTSGTVNTEAFF; cdr3_nt: TGTGCCAGTAGTACTTCCGGGACTGTGAACACTGAAGCTTTCTTT
v_call: TRBV27; d_call: NA; clone_size: once; j_call: TRBJ2-3; cdr3_aa: CASGDTDTQYF; cdr3_nt: TGTGCCAGCGGAGACACAGATACGCAGTATTTT
v_call: TRBV30; d_call: NA; clone_size: once; j_call: TRBJ2-1; cdr3_aa: CAWSNLEYNEQFF; cdr3_nt: TGTGCCTGGAGTAATCTAGAATACAATGAGCAGTTCTTC
v_call: TRBV9; d_call: NA; clone_size: NA; j_call: TRBJ1-5; cdr3_aa: CASSPSGSQPQHF; cdr3_nt: TGTGCCAGCAGCCCGAGTGGGAGTCAGCCCCAGCATTTT
v_call: TRBV3-1/TRBV3-2; d_call: NA; clone_size: once; j_call: TRBJ1-1; cdr3_aa: CASSPPGLSAFF; cdr3_nt: TGTGCCAGCAGCCCCCCAGGGCTTTCGGCTTTCTTT
v_call: TRBV4-1; d_call: NA; clone_size: NA; j_call: TRBJ2-4; cdr3_aa: CASSQDRQVRAKNIQYF; cdr3_nt: TGCGCCAGCAGCCAAGACCGGCAGGTTCGAGCCAAAAACATTCAGTACTTC
v_call: TRBV4-2; d_call: TRBD2; clone_size: NA; j_call: TRBJ2-7; cdr3_aa: CASSPSGGSSYEQYF; cdr3_nt: TGTGCCAGCAGCCCTAGCGGGGGGTCGTCCTACGAGCAGTACTTC
v_call: TRBV5-6; d_call: TRBD1; clone_size: NA; j_call: TRBJ2-7; cdr3_aa: CASKTGSFYEQYF; cdr3_nt: TGTGCCAGCAAGACAGGGTCTTTTTACGAGCAGTACTTC
v_call: TRBV6-5; d_call: NA; clone_size: NA; j_call: TRBJ1-5; cdr3_aa: CASSGDTRGNQPQHF; cdr3_nt: TGTGCCAGCAGCGGGGACACTCGAGGGAATCAGCCCCAGCATTTT
v_call: TRBV5-4; d_call: NA; clone_size: NA; j_call: TRBJ2-5; cdr3_aa: CASSLGLGRETQYF; cdr3_nt: TGTGCCAGCAGCTTGGGACTAGGGAGGGAGACCCAGTACTTC
v_call: TRBV28; d_call: TRBD1; clone_size: NA; j_call: TRBJ1-6; cdr3_aa: CASSLETGEGSPLHF; cdr3_nt: TGTGCCAGCAGTTTAGAGACAGGGGAAGGATCACCCCTCCACTTT
v_call: TRBV12-5; d_call: TRBD1; clone_size: NA; j_call: TRBJ2-5; cdr3_aa: CASGLGQAEETQYF; cdr3_nt: TGTGCTAGTGGTCTGGGACAGGCGGAAGAGACCCAGTACTTC
v_call: TRBV29-1; d_call: NA; clone_size: NA; j_call: TRBJ1-1; cdr3_aa: CSVDKGVFSEAFF; cdr3_nt: TGCAGCGTTGATAAAGGAGTTTTCTCTGAAGCTTTCTTT
v_call: TRBV4-1; d_call: NA; clone_size: NA; j_call: TRBJ1-1; cdr3_aa: CASSQDNPGTYTEAFF; cdr3_nt: TGCGCCAGCAGCCAAGATAACCCGGGTACCTACACTGAAGCTTTCTTT
v_call: TRBV6-2/TRBV6-3; d_call: NA; clone_size: few; j_call: TRBJ2-7; cdr3_aa: CASSAGWGEQYF; cdr3_nt: TGTGCCAGCAGCGCAGGGTGGGGCGAGCAGTACTTC